This TCR beta chain stems from a study of post-analysis software for immune sequencing data. Study-wide background: The disease courses spanned relapsing-remitting, secondary progressive and progressive-relapsing forms of multiple sclerosis.

Remarks on this clonotype: Its specificity is unknown.

Built from TCR beta cDNA, the libraries had unique molecular identifiers in them. Researchers reported some 500,000 cDNA molecules coming from roughly 0.93 to 9.6 million T cells. TCRdb reprocessed the PCR reads via MiXCR and lists one record per CDR3 protein. Seen here are hundreds of thousands of distinct CDR3 sequences, roughly 36% observed once, and the top ten hold roughly 13%. Study results and caveats: Comparison of patients with controls showed 4 to 6 TRBV segments more frequent in patients, TRBV5-6, TRBV5-1 and TRBV20-1 among them. Controls' normalized Chao1 diversity significantly exceeded that of multiple sclerosis patients. By F measure, samples from a shared preparation batch strongly co-clustered.

V shed 8 bases and J shed 8 bases, with 15 bases lying between them. Germline V gives CDR1 SGHTA, CDR2 FQGNSA. This CDR3 spans 13 amino acids. The sequenced material came from blood. The receptor was derived from a girl aged 10-17 years with multiple sclerosis. The rearrangement uses TRBV7-2 and TRBJ1-4, with unresolved D. The chain's CDR3 is CASGLWEEEKLFF. In nucleotides, the CDR3 is TGTGCCAGCGGCCTCTGGGAAGAGGAAAAACTGTTTTTT.